A selection of T cell receptor beta chains follows, all from one sample in a study of blood T cell repertoires in COVID-19. Libraries were prepared by immunoSEQ multiplex PCR; TCRdb keeps only in-frame clonotypes and omits some of them. The top ten hold 1.2% to 1.5% of the sample, which has hundreds of thousands of clones, 85% to 90% seen once. Material: peripheral blood. Receptors originate from a man at least 80 years old with acute or convalescent COVID-19. Each CDR3 is given with its conserved first and last residue. Fields, in order: D gene, V gene, J gene, clone size, CDR3 DNA, CDR3 protein. A D gene is named only where the DNA matches it firmly. Clone size, where shown, is once, few, many, or a class for clones that have expanded.

>NA|TRBV15|TRBJ1-4|NA
TGTGCCACCAGCAGAGATCAAGAGGAAAAACTGTTTTTT
CATSRDQEEKLFF
>TRBD2|TRBV5-1|TRBJ2-3|once
TGCGCCAGCAGCTTGGTAGCGGGAGAATTAGATACGCAGTATTTT
CASSLVAGELDTQYF
>TRBD1|TRBV6-5|TRBJ1-5|NA
TGTGCCAGTACAGCAGGGGGGTATAGCAATCAGCCCCAGCATTTT
CASTAGGYSNQPQHF
>NA|TRBV18|TRBJ2-3|NA
TGTGCCAGCTCACCCGTCTCCTCGGGCACAGATACGCAGTATTTT
CASSPVSSGTDTQYF
>TRBD2|TRBV7-9|TRBJ2-3|once
TGTGCCAGCAGCTTATCCCTGGGGGGGATCCGCACAGATACGCAGTATTTT
CASSLSLGGIRTDTQYF
>NA|TRBV11-3|TRBJ2-3|NA
TGTGCCAGCAGCTTAGGACGGGAAACAGATACGCAGTATTTT
CASSLGRETDTQYF
>TRBD1|TRBV6-1|TRBJ2-5|NA
TGTGCCAGCAGTGAAGGACAGGGCCTAAGATTCGGTTACTTC
CASSEGQGLRFGYF
>TRBD1|TRBV5-6|TRBJ1-1|NA
TGTGCCAGCAGCTTGGCCGGGACAGTGCTGAACACTGAAGCTTTCTTT
CASSLAGTVLNTEAFF
>TRBD1|TRBV19|TRBJ2-2|NA
TGTGCCACCAATCCAGGACAGGTGAACACCGGGGAGCTGTTTTTT
CATNPGQVNTGELFF
>TRBD1|TRBV4-3|TRBJ1-1|NA
TGCGCCAGCAGCAGGGACAGGGGCATCCCTACTGAAGCTTTCTTT
CASSRDRGIPTEAFF
>NA|TRBV12-3/TRBV12-4|TRBJ1-1|NA
TGTGCCAGCAGTATCGACCGGGACACTGAAGCTTTCTTT
CASSIDRDTEAFF
>NA|TRBV19|TRBJ2-6|NA
TGTGCCAGTAGTATCACAGGTCCTAGGGGTCCGTCGGGGGCCAACGTCCTGACTTTC
CASSITGPRGPSGANVLTF
>TRBD1|TRBV5-1|TRBJ1-1|NA
TGCGCCAGCAGCTTGGCAGGGGGCTTTTCTATGAACACTGAAGCTTTCTTT
CASSLAGGFSMNTEAFF
>NA|TRBV7-6|TRBJ1-3|NA
TGTGCCAGCAGCTTAGCGGGGGCCGGAAACACCATATATTTT
CASSLAGAGNTIYF
>NA|TRBV6-5|TRBJ1-1|NA
TGTGCCAGCAGTTATGAGATGAACACTGAAGCTTTCTTT
CASSYEMNTEAFF
>NA|TRBV5-1|TRBJ1-1|NA
TGCGCCAGCAGCCCGACCCAGGGTAGAAACACTGAAGCTTTCTTT
CASSPTQGRNTEAFF
>NA|TRBV19|TRBJ2-2|NA
TGTGCCAGTAGTATCACCACCCCGGGCACCGGGGAGCTGTTTTTT
CASSITTPGTGELFF
>NA|TRBV19|TRBJ1-2|NA
TGTGCCAGTAGCCTATCCATGTCGGCTAACTATGGCTACACCTTC
CASSLSMSANYGYTF
>TRBD1|TRBV18|TRBJ2-2|NA
TGTGCCAGCTCACCGCTTGCACAGGGGGCCAACACCGGGGAGCTGTTTTTT
CASSPLAQGANTGELFF
>TRBD1|TRBV6-5|TRBJ1-1|NA
TGTGCCAGCACACCGACAGGGGGCACTGAAGCTTTCTTT
CASTPTGGTEAFF
>TRBD1|TRBV29-1|TRBJ1-2|NA
TGCAGCGTTCGGTGGACAGGGGCGAGCTATGGCTACACCTTC
CSVRWTGASYGYTF
>TRBD1|TRBV6-2/TRBV6-3|TRBJ1-5|few
TGTGCCAGCAGTCCGGACAGGGGAAGGGGCAATCAGCCCCAGCATTTT
CASSPDRGRGNQPQHF
>NA|TRBV4-1|TRBJ1-1|NA
TGCGCCAGCAGCCAAGATGGTGCAGGGCGTACGGCTGAAGCTTTCTTT
CASSQDGAGRTAEAFF
>TRBD1|TRBV5-1|TRBJ2-7|NA
TGCGCCAGCAGCATAGAAACGGGACAGTACTACGAGCAGTACTTC
CASSIETGQYYEQYF
>TRBD1|TRBV29-1|TRBJ2-1|NA
TGCAGCGTGAATGCGGGGACAGGGTCGGGGAATGAGCAGTTCTTC
CSVNAGTGSGNEQFF
>TRBD1|TRBV6-5|TRBJ1-2|NA
TGTGCCAGCAGGGGGACAGGATCAGACTATGGCTACACCTTC
CASRGTGSDYGYTF
>TRBD1|TRBV7-2|TRBJ1-3|NA
TGTGCCAGCAGCTTAGCCGGGACAGGGGATATTTGGTCTGGAAACACCATATATTTT
CASSLAGTGDIWSGNTIYF
>NA|TRBV28|TRBJ2-7|NA
TGTGCCACACTCAGGGTTTCCTACGAGCAGTACTTC
CATLRVSYEQYF
>NA|TRBV15|TRBJ1-3|NA
TGTGCCACCAGCAGAGGTCTGAGCTCTGGAAACACCATATATTTT
CATSRGLSSGNTIYF
>NA|TRBV27|TRBJ1-6|NA
TGTGCCAGCAGTGCGGGGCTGGGAGGTTCACCCCTCCACTTT
CASSAGLGGSPLHF
>TRBD1|TRBV19|TRBJ1-2|NA
TGTGCCAGTAGTCGTCCCGGGACAGGGAACGGCTACACCTTC
CASSRPGTGNGYTF
>TRBD2|TRBV6-2/TRBV6-3|TRBJ2-1|NA
TGTGCCAGCAGTTACCACCTTACTAGCGGGAGGGCTGAGCAGTTCTTC
CASSYHLTSGRAEQFF
>NA|TRBV3-1/TRBV3-2|TRBJ2-2|NA
TGTGCCAGCAGCCCGACAAGGAACACCGGGGAGCTGTTTTTT
CASSPTRNTGELFF
>NA|TRBV6-2/TRBV6-3|TRBJ2-1|NA
TGTGCCAGCAGTAAAGGGGGCAATGAGCAGTTCTTC
CASSKGGNEQFF
>TRBD1|TRBV3-1/TRBV3-2|TRBJ1-5|NA
TGTGCCAGCAGCCAAAGGACAGGGAGCAATCAGCCCCAGCATTTT
CASSQRTGSNQPQHF
>NA|TRBV6-2/TRBV6-3|TRBJ2-3|NA
TGTGCCAGCAGTTACTCTGGGCGGGGACCCACAGATACGCAGTATTTT
CASSYSGRGPTDTQYF
>NA|TRBV5-1|TRBJ1-4|NA
TGCGCCAGCAGCTACAGAGGGGGATTACGCCTAACTAATGAAAAACTGTTTTTT
CASSYRGGLRLTNEKLFF
>NA|TRBV18|TRBJ1-2|NA
TGTGCCAGCTCACCCTCCAGGGCTAACTATGGCTACACCTTC
CASSPSRANYGYTF
>NA|TRBV11-2|TRBJ2-7|NA
TGTGCCAGCAGCCCCTCAGGGATGGACTCCTACGAGCAGTACTTC
CASSPSGMDSYEQYF
>NA|TRBV19|TRBJ2-6|once
TGTGCCAGTAGTGCCTCGGGTGGTGGGGCCAACGTCCTGACTTTC
CASSASGGGANVLTF
>NA|TRBV6-6|TRBJ1-1|NA
TGTGCCAGCAGTCCAACAGCGAACACTGAAGCTTTCTTT
CASSPTANTEAFF
>NA|TRBV18|TRBJ1-1|NA
TGTGCCAGCTCACCATACGGGACACACATGAACACTGAAGCTTTCTTT
CASSPYGTHMNTEAFF
>NA|TRBV3-1/TRBV3-2|TRBJ2-1|NA
TGTGCCAGCAGCCTGTCCAGGTTGACCTACAATGAGCAGTTCTTC
CASSLSRLTYNEQFF